Only a few counts were recorded for the clone carrying this TCR beta chain. The antigen is unknown. The data derive from a study of cytomegalovirus exposure and HLA in healthy donors. Primers: 60 Vbeta forward and 13 Jbeta reverse. Sequenced by immunoSEQ multiplex PCR; TCRdb stores in-frame clones only, minus some. The sample has fewer than 180,000 clones, 60% to 85% seen once. Findings of the study overall: Using a false discovery rate of 0.05, a later analysis showed that roughly 16,000 TCR beta sequences were associated with HLA alleles. Follow-up analysis later connected one missense variant in DCLRE1C with trimming of TCR beta V- and J-genes. Later work found most CMV-associated TCR beta chains apparently HLA-restricted.

The CDR3 runs to 13 residues. The J segment lost 2 bases and the V segment lost 7 bases, leaving 3 bases of the junction unmatched. Germline lookup yields CDR1 ENHRY and CDR2 SYGVKD. The specimen was PBMCs. The source is a man aged 50-59 years in good health and CMV-seropositive. The rearrangement joins TRBV10-3 to TRBJ1-1, with TRBD1 matching 8 bases. The DNA of the CDR3 is TGTGCCATCACCGGGACAGGAAACACTGAAGCTTTCTTT. Residues: CAITGTGNTEAFF.